Below, one T cell receptor (beta chain) is given with its context. The antigen this receptor binds is unknown. A junction boundary mismatches the germline segment, possibly from a read error. This sample was included in a study of T cell responses to AZD1222 COVID-19 vaccine (TCRdb year 2021). Regarding the complete study: AZD1222 recipients with second doses at about 4 weeks or about 12 weeks were pooled, because spike-specific TCR depth and breadth did not differ between schedules. TCR sequencing covered about 230 trial participants: 200 to 220 given two doses of AZD1222 and 26 given two doses of MenACWY control vaccine. Trial participants were enrolled into age subgroups of 18-55, 56-69 and 70-plus years, which contained roughly 140, 27 and 60 TCR-sequenced participants, respectively. What the work shows at the level of the full study, not this receptor alone: After two AZD1222 doses, spike-specific TCR breadth and depth were significantly higher than at day 0 and than in MenACWY recipients. Because no day 14 peak-response samples were available, repertoires were characterized only after the peak T cell response. In the small 56-69-year group, the increase in depth fell short of significance, most likely because of low power. Reportedly, close to half of the unique spike-specific TCRs recognized epitopes lying outside the regions that are mutated in the B.1.351 and B.1.1.7 variants. Conclusions about previously exposed vaccinees were limited because only five to seven AZD1222 recipients were SARS-CoV-2 seropositive at baseline. CD4 TCRs associated with the vaccine covered the entire spike protein, and the dominant responses were in regions 160-218 and 743-854. Most participants were white British and females outnumbered males, and the authors suggested that clonal diversity may have been underestimated.

Per the publication, the time point label means: baseline before first vaccination. The vaccinee samples were drawn from two UK trials, COV001 and COV002, one of which was a single-blind randomized controlled phase 2/3 trial testing AZD1222 (ChAdOx1 nCoV-19) in healthy adults. Trial participant PBMC samples were collected at day 0 and day 28 after the second dose for TCRbeta chain sequencing. CDR1 and CDR2, looked up from the germline V gene (reference sequence), are LGHDT and YNNKEL. The CDR3 runs 16 amino acids, cysteine and phenylalanine included. The entry retains the CDR3 DNA only, 48 bases that are in frame from base 1. The CDR3 regions of human TCRbeta chains were analyzed by immunosequencing. As for how the authors treated the data: TCRs in the repertoires were compared against a reference library of SARS-CoV-2-specific TCRs that had been generated with the MIRA antigen-specificity platform. Breadth was defined as the fraction of unique TCRs that were SARS-CoV-2-associated, and depth was defined as the fraction of total T cells that were SARS-CoV-2-associated. Using the MIRA data, every spike-specific TCR was mapped to the spike region that the TCR reacted to and assigned to either a CD4 or a CD8 class. Log10-transformed breadth and depth values were compared by one-way ANOVA with Sidak's multiple comparisons tests. The clones in this table, taken by TCRdb from immuneACCESS, are in-frame only. Not every clone is retained; where verified, under half of the shortfall comes from an unresolved V gene, and the cause of the rest is unknown. Clone size and V and J calls were adopted from that table, with D and trimming inferred from the DNA. The sample profile shows approximately 180,000 clones; 85% to 90% of them were found once. The ten largest clones represent around 1.6% of the sample.

The receptor chain draws on TRBV3-1 (or the pseudogene TRBV3-2) and TRBJ1-6, and 9 junctional nucleotides match TRBD1. The TCR originated in an adult in good health. The sample was peripheral blood, taken on day 0 of AZD1222 vaccination. The CDR3 region: CASRQGGGQGSSPLHF. The nucleotide sequence is TGTGCCAGCAGACAAGGGGGGGGACAGGGAAGCTCACCCCTCCACTTT.